Listed below are T cell receptor beta chains from one sample, sequenced in a study of T cells after yellow fever vaccination. MiXCR, run by TCRdb on the 5' RACE reads, gives a single entry per CDR3 protein. This table holds 300,000 to 400,000 distinct CDR3 sequences, 7% to 10% found once. The material was PBMCs, obtained about 49 days after the first yellow fever vaccination. The receptors derive from a man younger than 35 who received the YFV17D yellow fever vaccine. Each CDR3 is given with its conserved first and last residue. The order of the fields is CDR3 length, D gene, V gene, J gene, clone size, CDR3 protein, CDR3 DNA. A D gene is named only where the DNA matches it firmly. Expanded clones get a size class; other rows say once, few or many, or leave the size out.

len: 14; d_gene: .; v_gene: TRBV5-1; j_gene: TRBJ1-4; abundance: .; CDR3aa: CASSLRPTGEKLFF; CDR3nt: TGCGCCAGCAGCTTAAGACCGACCGGGGAAAAACTGTTTTTT
len: 13; d_gene: .; v_gene: TRBV5-1; j_gene: TRBJ2-1; abundance: few; CDR3aa: CASSLEQPGKQFF; CDR3nt: TGCGCCAGCAGCTTGGAACAGCCCGGGAAGCAGTTCTTC
len: 14; d_gene: .; v_gene: TRBV12-3/TRBV12-4; j_gene: TRBJ2-5; abundance: .; CDR3aa: CASRGQGRLETQYF; CDR3nt: TGTGCCAGCAGGGGGCAGGGGAGGTTAGAGACCCAGTACTTC
len: 12; d_gene: .; v_gene: TRBV9; j_gene: TRBJ2-3; abundance: few; CDR3aa: CASSPRPDTQYF; CDR3nt: TGTGCCAGCAGCCCTCGACCAGATACGCAGTATTTT
len: 13; d_gene: TRBD1; v_gene: TRBV20-1; j_gene: TRBJ2-2; abundance: .; CDR3aa: CSARDREGWELFF; CDR3nt: TGCAGTGCTAGGGACAGGGAAGGTTGGGAGCTGTTTTTT
len: 18; d_gene: TRBD1; v_gene: TRBV5-1; j_gene: TRBJ2-1; abundance: .; CDR3aa: CASSFYPGTGSSYNEQFF; CDR3nt: TGCGCCAGCAGCTTCTACCCCGGGACAGGTTCCTCCTACAATGAGCAGTTCTTC
len: 14; d_gene: .; v_gene: TRBV30; j_gene: TRBJ1-4; abundance: .; CDR3aa: CAWTEGATNEKLFF; CDR3nt: TGTGCCTGGACCGAAGGAGCAACTAATGAAAAACTGTTTTTT
len: 15; d_gene: .; v_gene: TRBV7-9; j_gene: TRBJ1-2; abundance: .; CDR3aa: CASSLGAAGRYGYTF; CDR3nt: TGTGCCAGCAGCTTAGGCGCGGCAGGGAGATATGGCTACACCTTC
len: 13; d_gene: TRBD1; v_gene: TRBV7-2; j_gene: TRBJ1-2; abundance: .; CDR3aa: CASSRQGGDGYTF; CDR3nt: TGTGCCAGCAGTCGACAGGGTGGTGATGGCTACACCTTC
len: 15; d_gene: TRBD1; v_gene: TRBV7-9; j_gene: TRBJ1-3; abundance: few; CDR3aa: CASSLGPGQGNTIYF; CDR3nt: TGTGCCAGCAGCTTAGGCCCGGGACAGGGTAACACCATATATTTT
len: 13; d_gene: TRBD1; v_gene: TRBV5-1; j_gene: TRBJ1-1; abundance: .; CDR3aa: CASSLFGEGAAFF; CDR3nt: TGCGCCAGCAGCTTGTTCGGGGAGGGGGCAGCTTTCTTT
len: 16; d_gene: TRBD2; v_gene: TRBV15; j_gene: TRBJ2-7; abundance: few; CDR3aa: CATSRGWSGGFYEQYF; CDR3nt: TGTGCCACCAGCAGAGGGTGGTCGGGGGGGTTCTACGAGCAGTACTTC
len: 13; d_gene: .; v_gene: TRBV7-8; j_gene: TRBJ2-1; abundance: few; CDR3aa: CASSLYSGNEQFF; CDR3nt: TGTGCCAGCAGCCTATACTCGGGGAATGAGCAGTTCTTC
len: 13; d_gene: .; v_gene: TRBV7-2; j_gene: TRBJ2-3; abundance: few; CDR3aa: CASSTPITDTQYF; CDR3nt: TGTGCCAGCAGCACCCCTATCACAGATACGCAGTATTTT
len: 13; d_gene: .; v_gene: TRBV7-6; j_gene: TRBJ1-4; abundance: many; CDR3aa: CASSLGTREKLFF; CDR3nt: TGTGCCAGCAGCTTAGGGACCAGGGAAAAACTGTTTTTT
len: 12; d_gene: .; v_gene: TRBV10-3; j_gene: TRBJ2-7; abundance: few; CDR3aa: CAIGQSSYEQYF; CDR3nt: TGTGCCATAGGACAGAGCTCCTACGAGCAGTACTTC
len: 14; d_gene: .; v_gene: TRBV7-9; j_gene: TRBJ1-3; abundance: few; CDR3aa: CASSFTGFGNTIYF; CDR3nt: TGTGCCAGCAGCTTCACCGGGTTTGGAAACACCATATATTTT
len: 12; d_gene: .; v_gene: TRBV7-9; j_gene: TRBJ1-2; abundance: .; CDR3aa: CASSSSISGYTF; CDR3nt: TGTGCCAGCAGCTCCTCGATCAGTGGCTACACCTTC
len: 16; d_gene: .; v_gene: TRBV14; j_gene: TRBJ1-6; abundance: few; CDR3aa: CASSQVGGSSNSPLHF; CDR3nt: TGTGCCAGCAGCCAAGTAGGGGGATCCTCAAATTCACCCCTCCACTTT
len: 11; d_gene: .; v_gene: TRBV29-1; j_gene: TRBJ1-1; abundance: few; CDR3aa: CSVVRGAEAFF; CDR3nt: TGCAGCGTTGTGCGCGGGGCTGAAGCTTTCTTT
len: 15; d_gene: TRBD1; v_gene: TRBV4-3; j_gene: TRBJ2-2; abundance: many; CDR3aa: CASSSGQGFTGELFF; CDR3nt: TGCGCCAGCAGCTCGGGACAGGGGTTCACCGGGGAGCTGTTTTTT
len: 15; d_gene: TRBD2; v_gene: TRBV7-9; j_gene: TRBJ2-1; abundance: few; CDR3aa: CASSLGAGGPHEQFF; CDR3nt: TGTGCCAGCAGCTTAGGAGCGGGGGGGCCCCATGAGCAGTTCTTC
len: 12; d_gene: TRBD2; v_gene: TRBV12-3/TRBV12-4; j_gene: TRBJ2-5; abundance: .; CDR3aa: CASEGLAGAQYF; CDR3nt: TGTGCCAGCGAGGGACTAGCGGGGGCCCAGTACTTC
len: 16; d_gene: TRBD2; v_gene: TRBV20-1; j_gene: TRBJ2-5; abundance: few; CDR3aa: CSASFSSGGAGETQYF; CDR3nt: TGCAGTGCTAGTTTCTCTAGCGGGGGGGCCGGCGAGACCCAGTACTTC
len: 13; d_gene: .; v_gene: TRBV7-2; j_gene: TRBJ1-3; abundance: .; CDR3aa: CASSLLGRNTIYF; CDR3nt: TGTGCCAGCAGCTTACTGGGGAGAAACACCATATATTTT
len: 15; d_gene: TRBD2; v_gene: TRBV6-5; j_gene: TRBJ2-1; abundance: .; CDR3aa: CASRSDGGAVREQFF; CDR3nt: TGTGCCAGCAGATCTGACGGGGGGGCCGTCAGGGAGCAGTTCTTC
len: 14; d_gene: .; v_gene: TRBV7-3; j_gene: TRBJ2-2; abundance: few; CDR3aa: CASSPDVYTGELFF; CDR3nt: TGTGCCAGCAGCCCAGACGTTTACACCGGGGAGCTGTTTTTT
len: 17; d_gene: .; v_gene: TRBV5-4; j_gene: TRBJ1-1; abundance: .; CDR3aa: CASSGRGNPLMNTEAFF; CDR3nt: TGTGCCAGCAGCGGACGGGGAAACCCGTTGATGAACACTGAAGCTTTCTTT
len: 14; d_gene: .; v_gene: TRBV5-1; j_gene: TRBJ2-5; abundance: few; CDR3aa: CASSLEDSQETQYF; CDR3nt: TGCGCCAGCAGCTTGGAAGACAGCCAAGAGACCCAGTACTTC
len: 14; d_gene: .; v_gene: TRBV5-4; j_gene: TRBJ2-3; abundance: few; CDR3aa: CASSFGQNTDTQYF; CDR3nt: TGTGCCAGCAGCTTCGGACAGAACACAGATACGCAGTATTTT
len: 13; d_gene: .; v_gene: TRBV11-2; j_gene: TRBJ2-5; abundance: many; CDR3aa: CASSQRRGETQYF; CDR3nt: TGTGCCAGCAGCCAACGGCGGGGAGAGACCCAGTACTTC
len: 16; d_gene: .; v_gene: TRBV4-3; j_gene: TRBJ2-5; abundance: .; CDR3aa: CASSQALSQLQETQYF; CDR3nt: TGCGCCAGCAGCCAAGCCCTGAGCCAACTCCAAGAGACCCAGTACTTC
len: 18; d_gene: TRBD1; v_gene: TRBV3-1; j_gene: TRBJ2-4; abundance: .; CDR3aa: CASSLNNLLGTVGDIQYF; CDR3nt: TGTGCCAGCAGCCTAAATAATCTTCTAGGGACAGTGGGGGACATTCAGTACTTC
len: 16; d_gene: TRBD2; v_gene: TRBV7-2; j_gene: TRBJ2-1; abundance: few; CDR3aa: CASSFKRGGQGDEQFF; CDR3nt: TGTGCCAGCAGCTTTAAGCGGGGGGGCCAGGGGGATGAGCAGTTCTTC
len: 14; d_gene: .; v_gene: TRBV5-1; j_gene: TRBJ2-2; abundance: .; CDR3aa: CASRLRGGSGELFF; CDR3nt: TGCGCCAGCAGACTTCGAGGAGGGTCCGGGGAGCTGTTTTTT
len: 17; d_gene: TRBD2; v_gene: TRBV7-2; j_gene: TRBJ2-3; abundance: many; CDR3aa: CASSPTGTSGGPDTQYF; CDR3nt: TGTGCCAGCAGCCCGACCGGGACTAGCGGGGGCCCGGATACGCAGTATTTT
len: 14; d_gene: .; v_gene: TRBV5-1; j_gene: TRBJ2-5; abundance: few; CDR3aa: CASSLEGDRETQYF; CDR3nt: TGCGCCAGCAGCTTGGAGGGGGACCGAGAGACCCAGTACTTC
len: 15; d_gene: .; v_gene: TRBV5-6; j_gene: TRBJ2-6; abundance: .; CDR3aa: CASRPTGSGANVLTF; CDR3nt: TGTGCCAGCAGACCAACAGGCTCTGGGGCCAACGTCCTGACTTTC
len: 17; d_gene: TRBD1; v_gene: TRBV5-1; j_gene: TRBJ1-2; abundance: .; CDR3aa: CASSLGGQGNSNYGYTF; CDR3nt: TGCGCCAGCAGCTTGGGCGGACAGGGAAATTCTAACTATGGCTACACCTTC
len: 15; d_gene: .; v_gene: TRBV24-1; j_gene: TRBJ2-3; abundance: .; CDR3aa: CATSDPDSLTDTQYF; CDR3nt: TGTGCCACCAGTGACCCGGACAGTCTCACAGATACGCAGTATTTT
len: 16; d_gene: .; v_gene: TRBV5-1; j_gene: TRBJ2-1; abundance: few; CDR3aa: CASSLIVGGAYNEQFF; CDR3nt: TGCGCCAGCAGCTTGATTGTAGGAGGGGCTTACAATGAGCAGTTCTTC
len: 14; d_gene: TRBD1; v_gene: TRBV5-6; j_gene: TRBJ1-2; abundance: few; CDR3aa: CASRGQGRVYGYTF; CDR3nt: TGTGCCAGCAGAGGACAGGGGCGAGTGTATGGCTACACCTTC
len: 16; d_gene: TRBD2; v_gene: TRBV20-1; j_gene: TRBJ2-1; abundance: few; CDR3aa: CSATPWTSDMSNEQFF; CDR3nt: TGCAGTGCTACTCCGTGGACTAGCGACATGAGCAATGAGCAGTTCTTC
len: 15; d_gene: .; v_gene: TRBV9; j_gene: TRBJ2-2; abundance: .; CDR3aa: CASSGGPPAGGELFF; CDR3nt: TGTGCCAGCAGCGGGGGACCCCCGGCCGGCGGGGAGCTGTTTTTT
len: 16; d_gene: TRBD2; v_gene: TRBV7-2; j_gene: TRBJ2-3; abundance: .; CDR3aa: CASSFAGTSVVDTQYF; CDR3nt: TGTGCCAGCAGCTTCGCCGGGACTAGCGTTGTAGATACGCAGTATTTT
len: 15; d_gene: TRBD2; v_gene: TRBV6-5; j_gene: TRBJ2-5; abundance: .; CDR3aa: CASSYTGLAEETQYF; CDR3nt: TGTGCCAGCAGTTACACGGGACTAGCGGAAGAGACCCAGTACTTC
len: 21; d_gene: .; v_gene: TRBV21-1; j_gene: TRBJ2-4; abundance: few; CDR3aa: CASNTKGYSNTGGLVKNIQYF; CDR3nt: TGTGCCAGCAACACAAAGGGGTACTCTAATACGGGGGGGCTCGTAAAAAACATTCAGTACTTC
len: 15; d_gene: .; v_gene: TRBV27; j_gene: TRBJ1-2; abundance: few; CDR3aa: CASSKYSSANYGYTF; CDR3nt: TGTGCCAGCAGCAAATACTCCTCAGCTAACTATGGCTACACCTTC
len: 17; d_gene: TRBD1; v_gene: TRBV7-2; j_gene: TRBJ2-5; abundance: .; CDR3aa: CASRQFGGTGGLETQYF; CDR3nt: TGTGCCAGCAGGCAATTTGGGGGGACAGGGGGCTTGGAGACCCAGTACTTC
len: 15; d_gene: TRBD1; v_gene: TRBV5-1; j_gene: TRBJ1-1; abundance: .; CDR3aa: CASSTGLGPGGEAFF; CDR3nt: TGCGCCAGCAGCACCGGCCTGGGTCCAGGGGGTGAAGCTTTCTTT
len: 15; d_gene: TRBD1; v_gene: TRBV2; j_gene: TRBJ1-1; abundance: .; CDR3aa: CASSERGQSSTEAFF; CDR3nt: TGTGCCAGCAGTGAGAGGGGACAGTCGAGCACTGAAGCTTTCTTT
len: 14; d_gene: .; v_gene: TRBV6-5; j_gene: TRBJ2-7; abundance: .; CDR3aa: CASSYYRGHYEQYF; CDR3nt: TGTGCCAGCAGTTACTATCGGGGCCACTACGAGCAGTACTTC
len: 17; d_gene: TRBD1; v_gene: TRBV12-3/TRBV12-4; j_gene: TRBJ1-5; abundance: .; CDR3aa: CASSSYLAGGPGGPQHF; CDR3nt: TGTGCCAGCAGTTCGTATCTGGCAGGGGGCCCCGGAGGGCCCCAGCATTTT
len: 11; d_gene: .; v_gene: TRBV4-1; j_gene: TRBJ2-1; abundance: few; CDR3aa: CASAQWGEQFF; CDR3nt: TGCGCCAGCGCCCAATGGGGTGAGCAGTTCTTC
len: 13; d_gene: .; v_gene: TRBV19; j_gene: TRBJ2-1; abundance: few; CDR3aa: CASSAQIINEQFF; CDR3nt: TGTGCCAGTAGCGCCCAGATTATCAATGAGCAGTTCTTC
len: 16; d_gene: TRBD2; v_gene: TRBV12-3/TRBV12-4; j_gene: TRBJ2-2; abundance: .; CDR3aa: CAGVGSGGPRGGELFF; CDR3nt: TGTGCTGGGGTCGGGAGCGGGGGGCCTCGAGGAGGGGAGCTGTTTTTT
len: 15; d_gene: .; v_gene: TRBV7-9; j_gene: TRBJ2-5; abundance: few; CDR3aa: CASTPGTHGRETQYF; CDR3nt: TGTGCCAGCACTCCCGGGACCCACGGACGGGAGACCCAGTACTTC
len: 17; d_gene: .; v_gene: TRBV10-3; j_gene: TRBJ1-4; abundance: .; CDR3aa: CAISATGTSQGGEKLFF; CDR3nt: TGTGCCATCAGTGCAACCGGGACATCTCAAGGTGGTGAAAAACTGTTTTTT
len: 16; d_gene: .; v_gene: TRBV24-1; j_gene: TRBJ2-2; abundance: .; CDR3aa: CATSGGGTRDTGELFF; CDR3nt: TGTGCCACCAGCGGTGGAGGGACAAGGGATACCGGGGAGCTGTTTTTT
len: 15; d_gene: TRBD1; v_gene: TRBV28; j_gene: TRBJ2-3; abundance: few; CDR3aa: CASSFLGQGPDTQYF; CDR3nt: TGTGCCAGCAGTTTTTTGGGACAGGGACCAGATACGCAGTATTTT